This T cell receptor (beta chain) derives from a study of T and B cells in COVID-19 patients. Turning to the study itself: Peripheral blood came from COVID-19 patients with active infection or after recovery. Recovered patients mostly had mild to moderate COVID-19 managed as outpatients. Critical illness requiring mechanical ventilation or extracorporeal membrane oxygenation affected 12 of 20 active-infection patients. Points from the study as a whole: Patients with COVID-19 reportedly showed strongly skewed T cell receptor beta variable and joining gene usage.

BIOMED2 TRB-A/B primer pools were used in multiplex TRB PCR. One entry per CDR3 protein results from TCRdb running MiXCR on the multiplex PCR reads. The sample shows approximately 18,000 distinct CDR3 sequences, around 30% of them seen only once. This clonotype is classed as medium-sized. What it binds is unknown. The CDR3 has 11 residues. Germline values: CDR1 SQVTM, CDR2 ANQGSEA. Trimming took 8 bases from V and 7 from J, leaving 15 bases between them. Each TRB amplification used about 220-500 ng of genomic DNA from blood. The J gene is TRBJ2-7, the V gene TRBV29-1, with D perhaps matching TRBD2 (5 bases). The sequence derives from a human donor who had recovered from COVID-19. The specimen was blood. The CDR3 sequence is CSILGADEQYF. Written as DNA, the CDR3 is TGCAGCATTTTAGGAGCGGATGAGCAGTACTTC.